This T cell receptor beta chain was obtained from a study of blood T cells in healthy people across ages. Study outcomes and limitations: Strong correlation was found linking TCR beta diversity to naive T cell percentage. The study found more naive CD4+ cells and higher diversity in long-lived than aged donors.

CDR3 length: 17 amino acids. V dropped 0 bases and J dropped 8 bases, with 20 bases sitting between them. Germline CDR1 and CDR2: SGHTA and FQGNSA. Primed by a sample-barcoded 5' primer and a J-beta primer mix, a second PCR proceeded for roughly 7 to 11 cycles. MiXCR, run by TCRdb on the 5' RACE reads, gives a single entry per CDR3 protein. Found here are around 1.7 million distinct CDR3 sequences, 28% of them singletons; the top ten hold over 7%. Notes on this clonotype: Its antigen remains unidentified.

The chain uses TRBV7-2 and TRBJ2-4, with D perhaps matching TRBD1 (5 bases). The TCR comes from a woman between 25 and 40 years old in good health. Sequenced sample: blood. The CDR3 loop is CASSLAPRVTVGDIQYF. The CDR3 DNA sequence: TGTGCCAGCAGCTTAGCGCCCCGAGTGACAGTGGGCGACATTCAGTACTTC.